Listed below are T cell receptor beta chains from one sample, sequenced in a study of T cell repertoires in cytomegalovirus infection. Their antigen targets remain unknown. TCRdb independently ran MiXCR on the reads; one entry per CDR3 protein. Of around 770,000 distinct CDR3 sequences in the sample, around 29% were seen once. Sequenced here: cultured CD8+ T cells from PBMCs, sampled from culture after CMV antigen stimulation. The receptors here all came from a human donor in good health (CMV status not recorded). Some clones in this sample may be carry-over from other donors' samples. Each CDR3 is given with its conserved first and last residue. The order of the fields is J gene, clone size, V gene, D gene, CDR3 DNA, CDR3 protein. A D gene is named only where the DNA matches it firmly. The size entry is marked missing in some rows and otherwise reads once, few, many or a size class.

>TRBJ2-1|.|TRBV2|TRBD1
TGTGCCAGCCCCGGACAGGAATACAATGAGCAGTTCTTC
CASPGQEYNEQFF
>TRBJ1-5|many|TRBV7-2|TRBD1
TGTGCCAGCAGCTTCGAACAGGGGTATAGCAATCAGCCCCAGCATTTT
CASSFEQGYSNQPQHF
>TRBJ2-3|.|TRBV7-6|.
TGTGCCAGCTTGCAGACAGATACGCAGTATTTT
CASLQTDTQYF
>TRBJ2-1|.|TRBV5-1|.
TGCGCCAGCAGCCAAATCCCAGCGGATCCTGAGCAGTTCTTC
CASSQIPADPEQFF
>TRBJ1-6|.|TRBV6-1|TRBD1
TGTGCCAGCAGTCCAACGGCACTGGGACAGGGCGTTTCACCCCTCCACTTT
CASSPTALGQGVSPLHF
>TRBJ1-6|many|TRBV5-1|TRBD1
TGCGCCAGCAGCTTGGATACAGGGGGTAGTTCACCCCTCCACTTT
CASSLDTGGSSPLHF
>TRBJ2-3|few|TRBV12-3/TRBV12-4|TRBD1
TGTGCCAGCAGTGCCCGGGACAGGGGCACAGATACGCAGTATTTT
CASSARDRGTDTQYF
>TRBJ2-7|.|TRBV4-1|TRBD2
TGTGCCAGCAGCCATTTTCTAGCGGGGTCCTACGAGCAGTACTTC
CASSHFLAGSYEQYF
>TRBJ2-7|.|TRBV27|.
TGTGCCAGCAGTGCCTCAGGGAGGTACGAGCAGTACTTC
CASSASGRYEQYF
>TRBJ1-4|few|TRBV27|.
TGTGCCAGCTCCTTTGGACCGGCGGGTGAAAAACTGTTTTTT
CASSFGPAGEKLFF
>TRBJ1-2|few|TRBV6-1|.
TGTGCCAGTTCGGGCTACACCTTC
CASSGYTF
>TRBJ2-2|many|TRBV7-6|.
TGTGCCAGCAGACTAGCAGCCGGGGAGCTGTTTTTT
CASRLAAGELFF
>TRBJ1-1|.|TRBV27|.
TGTGCCAGCAGTTTGGGGGGAACCGGGAACACTGAAGCTTTCTTT
CASSLGGTGNTEAFF
>TRBJ2-3|many|TRBV12-3/TRBV12-4|TRBD2
TGTGCCAGCAGCCCCCTCCTAGCGGGAAGACCAGATACGCAGTATTTT
CASSPLLAGRPDTQYF
>TRBJ1-2|.|TRBV4-3|.
TGCGCCAGCAGCCAAGATGTCCCTAACTATGGCTACACCTTC
CASSQDVPNYGYTF
>TRBJ2-5|few|TRBV6-5|TRBD1
TGTGCCAGCAGCCTTCTTACCGGGACAGGGGATGAGACCCAGTACTTC
CASSLLTGTGDETQYF
>TRBJ1-1|.|TRBV4-1|.
TGCGCCAGCAGCCCTGGTCTGGTCCCGGGGACTGAAGCTTTCTTT
CASSPGLVPGTEAFF
>TRBJ1-1|.|TRBV6-1|TRBD1
TGTGCCAGCAGTCGACTCGGGACAGGGGGCACCGCTGAAGCTTTCTTT
CASSRLGTGGTAEAFF
>TRBJ1-2|.|TRBV19|.
TGTGCCAGTAGTCGGCCAGGGTCGAACTATGGCTACACCTTC
CASSRPGSNYGYTF
>TRBJ2-5|.|TRBV6-5|.
TGTGCCAGCAGCTACCTAGGGTGGGGGGAAGCGGAGACCCAGTACTTC
CASSYLGWGEAETQYF
>TRBJ2-5|.|TRBV6-1|TRBD1
TGTGCCATGACGGACAGGGGGCTGAGGGGTGAGGAGACCCAGTACTTC
CAMTDRGLRGEETQYF
>TRBJ1-1|.|TRBV7-6|.
TGTGCCAGCACCCCTCAGGGTGGGACTGAAGCTTTCTTT
CASTPQGGTEAFF
>TRBJ1-5|few|TRBV12-3/TRBV12-4|TRBD1
TGTGCCAGCAGTGACGGGACAGATCTTTATAGCAATCAGCCCCAGCATTTT
CASSDGTDLYSNQPQHF
>TRBJ2-1|few|TRBV7-9|TRBD1
TGTGCCAGCAGAACAGGGGCACGACGGAATTACAATGAGCAGTTCTTC
CASRTGARRNYNEQFF
>TRBJ1-2|few|TRBV6-1|.
TGTGCCAGCAGTCGACCCGAAAGGGTGAGGGGCTATGGCTACACCTTC
CASSRPERVRGYGYTF
>TRBJ2-7|few|TRBV25-1|.
TGTGCCAGCGGATTCCCCGCCGGGACTGTCCCAGGGGGTACCTACGAGCAGTACTTC
CASGFPAGTVPGGTYEQYF
>TRBJ1-1|.|TRBV19|TRBD1
TGTGCCAGTAGTATAGGGACAGGGGTGTGGACTGAAGCTTTCTTT
CASSIGTGVWTEAFF
>TRBJ1-5|.|TRBV7-4|.
TGTGCCAGCAGCCAGCTGGTCCAGCCCCAGCATTTT
CASSQLVQPQHF
>TRBJ1-5|many|TRBV3-1|TRBD1
TGTGCCAGCAGCCAAGATTGGGGACAGGGGAGGGCTCAGCCCCAGCATTTT
CASSQDWGQGRAQPQHF
>TRBJ2-1|few|TRBV6-2/TRBV6-3|TRBD1
TGTGCCAGCAACCAGGGACAGAGATACAACAATGAGCAGTTCTTC
CASNQGQRYNNEQFF
>TRBJ2-3|.|TRBV27|TRBD2
TGTGCCAGCAGTTTATCCCCCCTAGCGGGGGACACAGATACGCAGTATTTT
CASSLSPLAGDTDTQYF
>TRBJ2-1|many|TRBV7-3|.
TGTGCCAGCAGCTTAATGGCCCCAGTCGTTCGCGGGCCCTTTGCGAATGAGCAGTTCTTC
CASSLMAPVVRGPFANEQFF
>TRBJ1-2|.|TRBV7-9|TRBD1
TGTGCCAGCAGCTCGACAGGGGAAGAGTATGGCTACACCTTC
CASSSTGEEYGYTF
>TRBJ1-5|.|TRBV9|.
TGTGCCAGCAGCGTAGTGCCGAACCAACCCCAGCATTTT
CASSVVPNQPQHF
>TRBJ1-2|.|TRBV5-6|.
TGTGCCAGCAGCTTGAGGGGTAACCCTAACTATGGCTACACCTTC
CASSLRGNPNYGYTF
>TRBJ2-1|few|TRBV6-5|.
TGTGCCAGCAGTTACTCAGGCGGTCGAAGGGATGAGCAGTTCTTC
CASSYSGGRRDEQFF
>TRBJ1-4|.|TRBV6-5|TRBD1
TGTGCCAGCAGTTATTATAACAGGGGATTCAATGAAAAACTGTTTTTT
CASSYYNRGFNEKLFF
>TRBJ1-2|.|TRBV6-4|.
TGTGCCAGCAGTGGGGACTACTGGGCGGCCCAAAGAGAAGGCTACACCTTC
CASSGDYWAAQREGYTF
>TRBJ2-7|few|TRBV29-1|.
TGCAGCGTTGCCAGGTTCTCCTACGAGCAGTACTTC
CSVARFSYEQYF
>TRBJ2-3|many|TRBV7-2|.
TGTGCCAGCAGCTTATGGCCCACAGATACGCAGTATTTT
CASSLWPTDTQYF
>TRBJ2-3|many|TRBV7-8|TRBD2
TGTGCCAGCAGCTTATGGGCGGGGGGGCCGACAGATACGCAGTATTTT
CASSLWAGGPTDTQYF
>TRBJ2-1|.|TRBV7-9|.
TGTGCCAGCAGGCCCTCGGTAGACGCCTCCTACAATGAGCAGTTCTTC
CASRPSVDASYNEQFF